This T cell receptor (beta chain) was recorded in a study of shared clonotypes between healthy human individuals. CDR1 is SGHAT, CDR2 FQNNGV, per germline. The germline V and J ends were trimmed by 1 base and 5 bases, with 18 bases remaining between them. The CDR3 length is 16 residues. In the authors' methods: There were no quality scores in the junction-only immunoSEQ sequences, so filtering differed. Clones were sequenced by immunoSEQ multiplex PCR, and TCRdb holds only the in-frame ones, with some missing. D and trimming were read from the DNA, whereas the V and J calls and clone size are those reported in that table. The sample lists 2 million to 2.5 million clones; about 95% were seen once. Naive CD8 populations comprised CD45RO-negative cells positively selected for CCR7, excluding terminally differentiated effector memory CD45RA+ cells. This clone showed up just once.

The TCR originated in a man younger than 35 in good health. The sample was naive CD8+ T cells sorted from blood. The rearrangement links TRBV11-2 to TRBJ2-7; D remains ambiguous. CDR3 residues: CASSLGLGTLLNEQYF. The CDR3 bases are TGTGCCAGCAGCTTAGGATTAGGTACGCTCCTTAACGAGCAGTACTTC. Full variable domain (remainder filled in from reference TRBV11-2 and TRBJ2-7): EAGVAQSPRYKIIEKRQSVAFWCNPISGHATLYWYQQILGQGPKLLIQFQNNGVVDDSQLPKDRFSAERLKGVDSTLKIQPAKLEDSAVYLCASSLGLGTLLNEQYFGPGTRLTVT.